This TCR beta chain was recorded in a study of CD8 T cells in Susac syndrome. Random hexamers were used to reverse transcribe an amount of about 0.5 to 1 ug RNA. Each CDR3 protein gets one entry after TCRdb re-called the immunoSEQ multiplex PCR reads with MiXCR. The sample records about 250,000 distinct CDR3 sequences, just under 95% being singletons. It was negative isolation that provided the CD8+ and CD4+ T cells, whereas TEMRA cells were enriched by FACS. After removal of 6 bases from V and 5 bases from J, the junction contained 7 bases not matched to a gene. From germline, CDR1 is SGHTA and CDR2 FQGNSA. The CDR3 length is 16 residues.

The chain is built from TRBV7-2 and TRBJ2-5, with 15 bases identical to TRBD2. The sample was CD4+ T cells from PBMCs. The origin of this receptor is a human donor with multiple sclerosis. The CDR3 DNA reads as TGTGCCAGCAGTCGAGGACTAGCGGGGGGGCCCGAGACCCAGTACTTC. The encoded protein is CASSRGLAGGPETQYF.